This T cell receptor (beta chain) comes out of a study of human T cells and chemical hapten exposure. At the level of the study: Patients received weekly diphenylcyclopropenone doses to the scalp throughout the approximately 24-week study. Upper-back patches of 0.01% DPC were read at 6 days.

Ten or more counts support this clonotype. This CDR3 comprises 15 residues. Germline V gives CDR1 SGHRS, CDR2 YFSETQ. V was pared by 5 bases and J by 0 bases, with 12 bases between. Time point given: patch test 1, 2 weeks after DPC sensitization. Indicated treatment: therapeutic diphenylcyclopropenone sensitization with weekly scalp DPC. The total RNA was obtained from whole blood that was not fractionated. TCRdb recomputed calls from the RACE reads with MiXCR, one row per CDR3 protein. The sample includes under 450,000 distinct CDR3 sequences, roughly 4.8% of them seen just once. The chain carries TRBV5-1 and TRBJ2-1; D call uncertain. Sequences were derived from whole blood, sampled in connection with sensitization to the hapten diphenylcyclopropenone (DPC). The TCR sequence derives from a woman in her fifties or sixties with alopecia areata. Some clones in this sample may be carry-over from other donors' samples. The CDR3 reads CASSFVLSSYNEQFF. Here the CDR3 DNA reads TGCGCCAGCAGTTTCGTCCTCAGCTCCTACAATGAGCAGTTCTTC.